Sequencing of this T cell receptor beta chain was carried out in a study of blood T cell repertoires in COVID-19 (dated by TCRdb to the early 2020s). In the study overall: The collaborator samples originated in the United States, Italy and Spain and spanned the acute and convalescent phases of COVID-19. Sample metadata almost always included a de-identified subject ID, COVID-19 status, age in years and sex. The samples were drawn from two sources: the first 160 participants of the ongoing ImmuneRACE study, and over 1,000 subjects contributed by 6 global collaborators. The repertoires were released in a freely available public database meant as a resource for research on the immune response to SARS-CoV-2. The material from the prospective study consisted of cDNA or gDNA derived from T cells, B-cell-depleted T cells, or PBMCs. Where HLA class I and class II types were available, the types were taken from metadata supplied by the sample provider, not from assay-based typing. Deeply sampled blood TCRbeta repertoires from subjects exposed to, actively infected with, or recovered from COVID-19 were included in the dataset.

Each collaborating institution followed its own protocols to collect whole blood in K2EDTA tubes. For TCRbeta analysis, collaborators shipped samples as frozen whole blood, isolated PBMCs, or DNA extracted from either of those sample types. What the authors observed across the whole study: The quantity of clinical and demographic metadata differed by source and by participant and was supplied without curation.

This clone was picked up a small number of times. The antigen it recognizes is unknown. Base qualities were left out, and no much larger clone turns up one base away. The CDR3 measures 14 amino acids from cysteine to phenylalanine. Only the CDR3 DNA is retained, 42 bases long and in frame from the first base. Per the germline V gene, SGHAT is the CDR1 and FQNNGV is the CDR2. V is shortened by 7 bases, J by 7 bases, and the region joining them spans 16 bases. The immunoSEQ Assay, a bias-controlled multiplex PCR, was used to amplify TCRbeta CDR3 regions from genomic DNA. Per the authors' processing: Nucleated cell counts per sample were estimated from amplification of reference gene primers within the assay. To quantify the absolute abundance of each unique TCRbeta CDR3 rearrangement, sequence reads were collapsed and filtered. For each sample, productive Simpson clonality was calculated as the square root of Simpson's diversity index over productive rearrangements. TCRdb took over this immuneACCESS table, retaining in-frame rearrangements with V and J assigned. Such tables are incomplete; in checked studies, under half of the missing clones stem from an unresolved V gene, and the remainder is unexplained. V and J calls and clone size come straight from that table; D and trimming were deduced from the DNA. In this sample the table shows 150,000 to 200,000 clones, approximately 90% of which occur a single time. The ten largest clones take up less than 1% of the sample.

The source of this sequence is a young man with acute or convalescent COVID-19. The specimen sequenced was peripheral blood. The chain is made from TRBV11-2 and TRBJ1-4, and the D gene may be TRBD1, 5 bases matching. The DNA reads TGTGCCAGCACCACGGGTCTTAGGGGTGAAAAACTGTTTTTT. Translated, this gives CASTTGLRGEKLFF. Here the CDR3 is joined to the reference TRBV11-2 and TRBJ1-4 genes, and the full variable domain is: EAGVAQSPRYKIIEKRQSVAFWCNPISGHATLYWYQQILGQGPKLLIQFQNNGVVDDSQLPKDRFSAERLKGVDSTLKIQPAKLEDSAVYLCASTTGLRGEKLFFGSGTQLSVL.